The next 8 T cell receptor beta chains were all read from a single sample in a study of PD-L1 blockade in urothelial cancer listed by TCRdb under 2017. The library was made by the immunoSEQ multiplex PCR assay. Entries here come from immuneACCESS through TCRdb and include only in-frame sequences with V and J called. Some clones fail to appear in such tables; in the studies checked, an unresolved V gene covers under half of the shortfall, and the cause of the remainder is unknown. In all, the sample holds about 35,000 clones, and roughly 82% of those were seen once. The top ten clonotypes cover 6.8% of the sample. The label giving this sample's time point can be read as: pretreatment peripheral blood. Sequencing was performed on PBMCs, taken around atezolizumab (anti-PD-L1) treatment. All receptors derive from a man aged 55 to 70 with urothelial cancer.

V gene TRBV7-3 combines with J gene TRBJ2-5, with D uncertain. The length of the CDR3 is 12 residues. The germline V gene has CDR1 SGHTA and CDR2 FQGTGA. V lost 5 bases to trimming and J lost 7 bases, with 11 bases between them. The CDR3 region is CASSPDGGTQYF. In DNA, the CDR3 is TGTGCCAGCAGCCCTGACGGCGGGACCCAGTACTTC. The whole variable domain, filled in from reference TRBV7-3 and TRBJ2-5, reads GAGVSQTPSNKVTEKGKYVELRCDPISGHTALYWYRQSLGQGPEFLIYFQGTGAADDSGLPNDRFFAVRPEGSVSTLKIQRTERGDSAVYLCASSPDGGTQYFGPGTRLLVL.

V gene TRBV6-1 combines with J gene TRBJ2-7, with 8 bases aligning to TRBD1. Germline-derived CDR1 and CDR2 are MNHNS and SASEGT. CDR3 size: 15 residues. The ends lost 5 bases at V and 8 bases at J; junction bases unmatched: 14. The CDR3 bases are TGTGCCAGCAGTCCACATCGGACAGGGACGGAAAAGCAGTACTTC. Amino acid sequence: CASSPHRTGTEKQYF.

This chain uses TRBV5-1 with TRBJ1-4; D unclear. The CDR3 consists of 15 residues. The germline V and J ends were trimmed by 1 base and 0 bases, with 7 bases remaining between them. Looked up from germline, CDR1 is SGHRS and CDR2 is YFSETQ. CDR3 residues: CASSLLSATNEKLFF. For the CDR3, the DNA is TGCGCCAGCAGCTTGTTGAGTGCAACTAATGAAAAACTGTTTTTT.

Only one count was recorded for this clone. CDR3 sequence reads: CASSQEGGGPPIYGYTF. The CDR3 coding sequence is TGTGCCAGCAGCCAAGAGGGGGGAGGTCCCCCAATCTATGGCTACACCTTC. The V gene is TRBV4-2, the J gene TRBJ1-2; D is perhaps TRBD1 (5 bases). From germline, CDR1 is LGHNA and CDR2 YNFKEQ. This CDR3 region has 17 residues. V lost 0 bases to trimming and J lost 4 bases, with 18 bases between them.

The rearrangement uses TRBV29-1 and TRBJ1-5; no clear D. The CDR3 is 14 amino acids. Germline V CDR1 and CDR2: SQVTM, ANQGSEA. The ends were cut back, 4 bases at V and 6 bases at J, with 16 bases in the middle. The CDR3 loop is CSVGSEEGGQPQHF. The CDR3 DNA follows: TGCAGCGTTGGGTCTGAGGAAGGCGGTCAGCCCCAGCATTTT.

The chain uses TRBV28 and TRBJ1-6; no firm D call. CDR1 and CDR2 from the germline V gene are MDHEN and SYDVKM. Trimming removed 5 bases at V and 11 bases at J, with 13 bases between. There are 13 residues in the CDR3. CDR3 in amino acids: CASSPSPITPLHF. CDR3 nucleotides: TGTGCCAGCAGTCCTAGCCCTATAACACCCCTCCACTTT.

CDR3 protein: CASSYLPDRGGDEQYF. The CDR3 DNA is TGTGCCAGCAGTTACCTCCCGGACAGGGGAGGGGACGAGCAGTACTTC. The genes are TRBV6-6 and TRBJ2-7, with 9 nucleotides matching TRBD1. The CDR3 is 16 residues long. Looked up from germline, CDR1 is MNHNY and CDR2 is SVGAGI (reference sequence). V lost 2 bases, J lost 5 bases, and 10 bases stayed unmatched.

CDR3 nucleotide sequence: TGCGCCAGCAGCTTGGGGGGACAGGGCGCGCTCTATGGCTACACCTTC. As protein: CASSLGGQGALYGYTF. The V call is TRBV5-1, the J call TRBJ1-2; 9 bases line up with TRBD1. Germline V CDR1 and CDR2: SGHRS, YFSETQ. The CDR3 consists of 16 residues. V shed 0 bases, J shed 4 bases, and the junction held 7 bases outside the gene matches.